These 22 T cell receptor beta chains originate from one sample sequenced in a study of naive and memory T cell subsets. Overall study findings and caveats: Especially in CD8 cells, naive repertoires contained a few larger clonotypes, possibly CD45RA-re-expressing memory cells.

No antigen has been identified for these receptors. Both TRBC1 and TRBC2 were covered by a beta constant-region primer of two equimolar oligonucleotides. Nested alpha and beta constant-region primers with the SP2 primer drove four PCR rounds on ligated cDNA. TCRdb processed the UMI-ligation and nested PCR reads anew with MiXCR; each CDR3 protein has one entry. The sample has about 150,000 distinct CDR3 sequences; 22% are singletons. The sequenced sample was naive CD4+ T cells from blood. The receptors here all came from a human donor in good health.

The CDR3 loop reads CASSQDSGTYEQYF. Here the CDR3 DNA reads TGCGCCAGCAGCCAAGATTCGGGAACCTACGAGCAGTACTTC. The chain carries TRBV4-1 and TRBJ2-7, with D possibly matching TRBD2 (5 bases). The length of the CDR3 is 14 residues. The germline V and J ends were trimmed by 0 bases and 2 bases, with 8 bases remaining between them. Germline V gene data show CDR1 as MGHRA and CDR2 as YSYEKL.

The chain is built from TRBV28 and TRBJ2-5; unclear D gene. There are 13 residues in the CDR3. The germline V gene has CDR1 MDHEN and CDR2 SYDVKM. The V end lost 7 bases, the J end lost 1 base, and 10 bases lay between the germline ends. The DNA for the CDR3 is TGTGCCAGCAATATGGCAGGCCAAGAGACCCAGTACTTC. This sequence encodes CASNMAGQETQYF.

This clonotype was seen more than once but under ten times. The rearrangement uses TRBV6-5 and TRBJ2-5; TRBD1 aligns across 7 bases. Germline trimming cut 6 bases from V and 5 bases from J; bases unmatched to any gene: 9. The CDR3 has 14 amino acids. CDR1 is MNHEY and CDR2 is SVGAGI in the germline V gene. The CDR3, as DNA: TGTGCCAGCAGCCGGGACAGATCTCGGGAGACCCAGTACTTC. This translates into CASSRDRSRETQYF.

This chain connects TRBV18 to TRBJ1-4, with no clear D. Germline values: CDR1 KGHSH, CDR2 LQKENI. This CDR3 spans 13 amino acids. The germline V and J ends were trimmed by 5 bases and 4 bases, with 8 bases remaining between them. CDR3 loop: CASSVKVNEKLFF. CDR3 DNA: TGTGCCAGCTCAGTGAAGGTTAATGAAAAACTGTTTTTT.

This chain's CDR3 is CASSASYRANTEAFF. The DNA of the CDR3 is TGTGCCAGTAGTGCGTCCTACAGGGCGAACACTGAAGCTTTCTTT. The chain has TRBV19 and TRBJ1-1; D is perhaps TRBD1 (6 bases). CDR1 is LNHDA and CDR2 is SQIVND in the germline V gene (reference sequence). The germline V and J ends were trimmed by 5 bases and 1 base, with 14 bases remaining between them. CDR3 length equals 15 residues.

This clonotype was found a few times. V usage is TRBV20-1 and J usage is TRBJ2-4; 9 bases are a match to TRBD2. This CDR3 has 14 residues. V lost 6 bases to trimming and J lost 4 bases; unmatched junction nucleotides: 7. In germline, CDR1 is DFQATT, CDR2 SNEGSKA (reference sequence). This chain's CDR3 is CSASTSGSKNIQYF. Written as DNA, the CDR3 is TGCAGTGCCTCGACTAGCGGTAGTAAAAACATTCAGTACTTC.

The table lists this clonotype with a few counts. In DNA form, the CDR3 reads TGTGCCAGCAGACAACCCGGAGCGGGAGGGACCGGGGAGCTGTTTTTT. This encodes CASRQPGAGGTGELFF. The rearrangement joins TRBV6-6 to TRBJ2-2; TRBD2 aligns across 10 bases. Germline values: CDR1 MNHNY, CDR2 SVGAGI (reference sequence). The trim removed 6 bases at V and 5 bases at J, leaving 9 bases unmatched. CDR3 length: 16 amino acids.

In its sample, this clonotype was seen a few times. V and J are TRBV5-1 and TRBJ2-4, with a possible D match to TRBD1 (6 bases). CDR3 size: 14 residues. V lost 0 bases to trimming and J lost 7 bases, with 11 bases between them. Germline values: CDR1 SGHRS, CDR2 YFSETQ. The CDR3 sequence is CASSLDGGRNIQYF. CDR3 DNA sequence: TGCGCCAGCAGCTTGGATGGGGGCAGGAACATTCAGTACTTC.

This clonotype came up a few times. The CDR3 reads CASSYFQVNAEAFF. CDR3 DNA: TGTGCCAGCAGTTACTTCCAGGTTAATGCTGAAGCTTTCTTT. This chain links TRBV6-2 or TRBV6-3 with TRBJ1-1; D unresolved. The V gene's germline CDR1 is MNHEY and CDR2 SVGEGT. Trimming cost V 1 base and J 6 bases, with 12 bases left between them. The CDR3 is made up of 14 amino acids.

This clonotype has just a few counts. The genes are TRBV7-2 and TRBJ2-2; D is uncertain. The CDR3 length is 14 residues. Germline V gene lookup returns CDR1 SGHTA and CDR2 FQGNSA. Deletions cut 2 bases from V and 2 bases from J, with 6 bases between. The CDR3 is CASSLLPNTGELFF. As DNA, the CDR3 is TGTGCCAGCAGCTTACTACCCAACACCGGGGAGCTGTTTTTT.

A note on this clonotype: A read error may explain this, as a much larger clone is one base away. CDR3 bases: TGTGCCAGCAGTCCCCAGACAGGCTACGAGCAGTACTTC. Residues: CASSPQTGYEQYF. This rearrangement joins TRBV12-3 or TRBV12-4 to TRBJ2-7; maybe TRBD1 (6 bases). The CDR3 has 13 residues. V shed 5 bases and J shed 3 bases, with 11 bases lying between them.

The chain is built from TRBV18 and TRBJ1-1, with D unresolved. Germline assignment: CDR1 KGHSH and CDR2 LQKENI. V gave up 0 bases and J gave up 8 bases, with 16 bases separating them. The CDR3 is made up of 15 amino acids. In DNA form, the CDR3 reads TGTGCCAGCTCACCACCAGGCCGGACGCCCGCCGAAGCTTTCTTT. Its protein product is CASSPPGRTPAEAFF.

This clonotype was picked up many times. V usage is TRBV28 and J usage is TRBJ2-5, with D hard to call. Germline V gene data show CDR1 as MDHEN and CDR2 as SYDVKM. Trimming cost V 5 bases and J 1 base, with 14 bases left between them. The CDR3 sequence is 15 residues long. Here the CDR3 DNA reads TGTGCCAGCAGTCCCATCTGGGTAGGCCAAGAGACCCAGTACTTC. Translating gives CASSPIWVGQETQYF.

This chain connects TRBV20-1 to TRBJ2-1, with D possibly being TRBD2 (5 bases). Germline loops: CDR1 DFQATT, CDR2 SNEGSKA (reference sequence). V was clipped by 6 bases and J by 2 bases, with 17 bases between them. This CDR3 has 15 residues. The CDR3 bases are TGCAGTGCCCCACCTCAGCGGAGTCCCTACAATGAGCAGTTCTTC. Encoded protein: CSAPPQRSPYNEQFF.

This clonotype has only a few counts. The J gene is TRBJ1-1, the V gene TRBV28; possibly TRBD1 for D (5 bases). The germline V and J ends were trimmed by 5 bases and 11 bases, with 15 bases remaining between them. Germline loops: CDR1 MDHEN, CDR2 SYDVKM. The CDR3 runs to 12 residues. The CDR3 protein is CASSTTRVGAFF. DNA for the CDR3: TGTGCCAGCAGTACGACCAGGGTCGGTGCTTTCTTT.

The J gene is TRBJ2-5, the V gene TRBV3-1; D assignment may be TRBD1 or TRBD2 (6 bases each). CDR3 length: 13 residues. Germline loops: CDR1 LGHDT, CDR2 YNNKEL (reference sequence). V was trimmed by 4 bases and J by 9 bases, leaving 15 bases between them. CDR3 residues: CASSRGAIGAQYF. The CDR3 DNA is TGTGCCAGCAGCCGGGGGGCAATTGGAGCCCAGTACTTC.

This clonotype was observed a handful of times. V gene TRBV14 combines with J gene TRBJ1-4; D unresolved. The germline gives CDR1 SGHDN, CDR2 FVKESK. The germline V and J ends were trimmed by 1 base and 8 bases, with 17 bases remaining between them. The CDR3 runs 16 residues. DNA for the CDR3: TGTGCCAGCAGCCAAGGGCAATCCCCCAGAGGGGAAAAACTGTTTTTT. Translation: CASSQGQSPRGEKLFF.

This clonotype has at least ten counts. This sequence joins TRBV5-4 and TRBJ2-1, with D uncertain. The length of the CDR3 is 15 residues. In germline, CDR1 is SGHNT, CDR2 YYREEE (reference sequence). Trimming removed 1 base at V and 5 bases at J, with 13 bases between. The CDR3 DNA sequence: TGTGCCAGCAGCTTGCCCGGGCTGCGCGACAATGAGCAGTTCTTC. This encodes CASSLPGLRDNEQFF.

In its sample, this clonotype was seen a few times. The rearrangement links TRBV2 to TRBJ2-7; 8 positions match TRBD1. The CDR3 runs to 16 residues. J gave up 7 bases and V 6 bases, and 17 bases lay outside the gene matches. Germline assignment: CDR1 SNHLY and CDR2 FYNNEI. CDR3: CASRRASGQGAGEQYF. In DNA, the CDR3 is TGTGCCAGCAGGCGAGCGTCCGGGCAGGGGGCTGGGGAGCAGTACTTC. The full variable domain, with the rest looked up from reference TRBV2 and TRBJ2-7, is EPEVTQTPSHQVTQMGQEVILRCVPISNHLYFYWYRQILGQKVEFLVSFYNNEISEKSEIFDDQFSVERPDGSNFTLKIRSTKLEDSAMYFCASRRASGQGAGEQYFGPGTRLTVT.

This clonotype was seen ten or more times. For the CDR3, the DNA is TGTGCCAGCAGTCAGCAACTCCAAGAGACCCAGTACTTC. Translated, it gives CASSQQLQETQYF. This chain connects TRBV28 to TRBJ2-5; D unclear. The V end was cut by 5 bases, the J end by 1 base, with 8 bases between. Germline CDR1 is MDHEN and CDR2 is SYDVKM. The CDR3 has 13 residues.

The chain uses TRBV20-1 and TRBJ1-2; D gene ambiguous. The CDR3 has 13 residues. The ends were cut back, 1 base at V and 4 bases at J, with 10 bases in the middle. Germline V gives CDR1 DFQATT, CDR2 SNEGSKA (reference sequence). The CDR3 spells CSARVLRSYGYTF. In DNA form, the CDR3 reads TGCAGTGCTAGAGTTCTCCGGAGCTATGGCTACACCTTC.

The CDR3 sequence is CASSPGLAGVKNNEQFF. In nucleotides, the CDR3 is TGTGCCAGCAGCCCCGGACTAGCGGGAGTGAAAAACAATGAGCAGTTCTTC. The chain employs TRBV11-3 and TRBJ2-1, with 13 positions matching TRBD2. The V and J ends lost 5 bases and 5 bases, in that order; junction bases with no gene match: 9. Germline V gene sequence: CDR1 SGHNT, CDR2 YENEEA. There are 17 residues in the CDR3.